This TCR beta chain was sequenced for a study of CD4 and CD8 cells across lung adenocarcinoma regions. This clonotype showed up just a few times. The CDR3 is 16 amino acids. Germline V gives CDR1 MNHEY, CDR2 SMNVEV (reference sequence). Trimming at V came to 0 bases and at J to 9 bases, leaving 9 bases not matched to a gene. TCRdb re-analysed the PCR reads in MiXCR, keeping a single row per CDR3 protein. The repertoire holds about 10,000 distinct CDR3 sequences, with 40% to 55% as singletons. The TCR originated in a male donor with lung adenocarcinoma. The CD4 and CD8 labels of this study may be unreliable. Sample: CD8+ T cells from the margin of a lung tumor. This chain links TRBV27 with TRBJ2-1, with TRBD2 identical over 9 bases. This chain's CDR3 is CASSLSFLQAGGEQFF. The CDR3 DNA reads as TGTGCCAGCAGTTTATCGTTCCTTCAAGCGGGAGGTGAGCAGTTCTTC.